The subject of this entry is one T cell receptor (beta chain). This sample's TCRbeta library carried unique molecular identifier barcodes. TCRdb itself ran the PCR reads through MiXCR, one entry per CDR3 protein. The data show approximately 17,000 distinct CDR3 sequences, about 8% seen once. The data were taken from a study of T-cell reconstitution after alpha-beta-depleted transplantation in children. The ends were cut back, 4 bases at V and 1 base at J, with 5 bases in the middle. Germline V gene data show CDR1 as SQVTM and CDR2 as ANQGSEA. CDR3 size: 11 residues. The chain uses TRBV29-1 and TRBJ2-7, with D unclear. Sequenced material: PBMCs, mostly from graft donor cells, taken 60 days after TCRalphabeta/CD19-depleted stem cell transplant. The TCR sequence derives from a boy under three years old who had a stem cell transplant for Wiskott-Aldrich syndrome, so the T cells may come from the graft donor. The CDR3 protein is CSVAQSYEQYF. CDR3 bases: TGCAGCGTTGCACAGTCCTACGAGCAGTACTTC.